The rows below give T cell receptor beta chains drawn from one sample of a study of T cell changes during pregnancy in multiple sclerosis. The protocol was immunoSEQ multiplex PCR, while the TCRdb copy is restricted to in-frame clones and leaves out a portion. The table has around 36,000 clones, 90% to 95% seen once. This material consisted of CD8+ T cells from peripheral blood mononuclear cells, taken before pregnancy. These receptors all stem from a female donor with multiple sclerosis, enrolled in a pregnancy study. The CDR3 runs from the conserved cysteine through the conserved F or W. The order of the fields is V gene, D gene, J gene, clone size, CDR3 DNA, CDR3 protein. The D gene is left open where the match is weak. Clone sizes are given selectively: once, few, many, or a class where the clone is expanded.

V gene: TRBV28; D gene: -; J gene: TRBJ2-7; clone size: -; CDR3 DNA: TGTGCCAGCAGTTTTTACTCCTACGAGCAGTACTTC; CDR3 protein: CASSFYSYEQYF
V gene: TRBV6-6; D gene: -; J gene: TRBJ1-1; clone size: -; CDR3 DNA: TGTGCCAGCAGTTACGGTACAGCGAACACTGAAGCTTTCTTT; CDR3 protein: CASSYGTANTEAFF
V gene: TRBV19; D gene: -; J gene: TRBJ2-1; clone size: -; CDR3 DNA: TGTGCCAGTAGTATAGGAGCGGGTCACAATGAGCAGTTCTTC; CDR3 protein: CASSIGAGHNEQFF
V gene: TRBV9; D gene: TRBD1; J gene: TRBJ2-7; clone size: -; CDR3 DNA: TGTGCCAGCAGCGTAGGGGACAGGGAAAGCGAGCAGTACTTC; CDR3 protein: CASSVGDRESEQYF
V gene: TRBV13; D gene: -; J gene: TRBJ2-7; clone size: -; CDR3 DNA: TGTGCCAGCAGCTTTCAGGGCGGCTACTCCTACGAGCAGTACTTC; CDR3 protein: CASSFQGGYSYEQYF
V gene: TRBV11-2; D gene: TRBD2; J gene: TRBJ2-1; clone size: -; CDR3 DNA: TGTGCCAGCAGCTTAGAGTTAGCGGGAGGTGCAGGAAATGAGCAGTTCTTC; CDR3 protein: CASSLELAGGAGNEQFF
V gene: TRBV30; D gene: TRBD1; J gene: TRBJ2-2; clone size: -; CDR3 DNA: TGTGCCTGGGGACAGGCACCGGGGGAGCTGTTTTTT; CDR3 protein: CAWGQAPGELFF
V gene: TRBV28; D gene: TRBD1; J gene: TRBJ1-3; clone size: -; CDR3 DNA: TGTGCCAGCGGAAACTGGGACAGTGGAAACACCATATATTTT; CDR3 protein: CASGNWDSGNTIYF
V gene: TRBV29-1; D gene: TRBD2; J gene: TRBJ2-7; clone size: -; CDR3 DNA: TGCAGCGTTAGACCCGGGACTAGCTCCTACGAGCAGTACTTC; CDR3 protein: CSVRPGTSSYEQYF
V gene: TRBV13; D gene: -; J gene: TRBJ2-3; clone size: -; CDR3 DNA: TGTGCCAGCAGCTTTGGGTTAGACAAGCTGGATACGCAGTATTTT; CDR3 protein: CASSFGLDKLDTQYF
V gene: TRBV7-8; D gene: -; J gene: TRBJ1-5; clone size: few; CDR3 DNA: TGTGCCAGCAGCAGACGGGGGGGGCAACAGCCCCAGCATTTT; CDR3 protein: CASSRRGGQQPQHF
V gene: TRBV19; D gene: TRBD1; J gene: TRBJ2-3; clone size: -; CDR3 DNA: TGTGCCAGTACCTGGGGACAGGGAGGCACAGATACGCAGTATTTT; CDR3 protein: CASTWGQGGTDTQYF
V gene: TRBV27; D gene: -; J gene: TRBJ2-2; clone size: -; CDR3 DNA: TGTGCCAGAGGCAGGGGAGACACCGGGGAGCTGTTTTTT; CDR3 protein: CARGRGDTGELFF
V gene: TRBV28; D gene: -; J gene: TRBJ2-5; clone size: -; CDR3 DNA: TGTGCCAGCAGTTTAGTTCGAGAGACCCAGTACTTC; CDR3 protein: CASSLVRETQYF
V gene: TRBV27; D gene: TRBD1; J gene: TRBJ2-7; clone size: -; CDR3 DNA: TGTGCCAGCAGAACAGGGGTAAGCTCCTACGAGCAGTACTTC; CDR3 protein: CASRTGVSSYEQYF
V gene: TRBV6-4; D gene: TRBD1; J gene: TRBJ2-2; clone size: -; CDR3 DNA: TGTGCCAGCAGTGACTCGATGGGACAGGGGGACACCGGGGAGCTGTTTTTT; CDR3 protein: CASSDSMGQGDTGELFF
V gene: TRBV7-9; D gene: -; J gene: TRBJ1-4; clone size: -; CDR3 DNA: TGTGCCAGCAGCTTGACCGCAGGGGTGGCTAATGAAAAACTGTTTTTT; CDR3 protein: CASSLTAGVANEKLFF
V gene: TRBV7-8; D gene: TRBD1; J gene: TRBJ2-7; clone size: -; CDR3 DNA: TGTGCCAGCAGCGTCACAGGGGCCGAGCAGTACTTC; CDR3 protein: CASSVTGAEQYF